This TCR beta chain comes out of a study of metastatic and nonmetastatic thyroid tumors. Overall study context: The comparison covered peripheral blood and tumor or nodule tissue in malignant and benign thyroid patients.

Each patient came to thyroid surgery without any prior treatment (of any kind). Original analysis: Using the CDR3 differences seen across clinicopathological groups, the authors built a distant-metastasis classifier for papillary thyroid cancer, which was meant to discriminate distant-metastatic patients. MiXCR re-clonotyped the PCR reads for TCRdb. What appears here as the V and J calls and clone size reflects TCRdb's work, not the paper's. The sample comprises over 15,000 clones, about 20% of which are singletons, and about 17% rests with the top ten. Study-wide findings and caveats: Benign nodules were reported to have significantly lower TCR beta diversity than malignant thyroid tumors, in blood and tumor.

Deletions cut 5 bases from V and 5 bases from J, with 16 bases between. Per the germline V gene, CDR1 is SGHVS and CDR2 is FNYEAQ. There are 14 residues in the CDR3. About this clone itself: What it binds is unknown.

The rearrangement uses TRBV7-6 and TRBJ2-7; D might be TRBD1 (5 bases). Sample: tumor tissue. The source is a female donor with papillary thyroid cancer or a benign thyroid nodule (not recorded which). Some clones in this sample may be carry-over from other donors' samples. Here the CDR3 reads CASSQVTDLDEQYF. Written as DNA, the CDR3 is TGTGCCAGCAGCCAAGTGACAGACCTCGACGAGCAGTACTTC.